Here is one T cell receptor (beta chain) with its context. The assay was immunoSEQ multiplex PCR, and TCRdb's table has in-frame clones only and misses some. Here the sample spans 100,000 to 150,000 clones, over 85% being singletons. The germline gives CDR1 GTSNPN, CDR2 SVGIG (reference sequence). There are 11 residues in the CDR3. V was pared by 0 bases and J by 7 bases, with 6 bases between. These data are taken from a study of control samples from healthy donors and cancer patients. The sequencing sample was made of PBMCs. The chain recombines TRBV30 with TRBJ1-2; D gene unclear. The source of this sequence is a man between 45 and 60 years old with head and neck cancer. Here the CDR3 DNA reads TGTGCCTGGAGTGTATCTCGTGGCTACACCTTC. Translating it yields CAWSVSRGYTF.